This T cell receptor (beta chain) originates from a study of blood T cell repertoires in COVID-19 (TCRdb year 2020). For the wider study: The collaborator samples originated in the United States, Italy and Spain and spanned the acute and convalescent phases of COVID-19. The material from the prospective study consisted of cDNA or gDNA derived from T cells, B-cell-depleted T cells, or PBMCs. Deeply sampled blood TCRbeta repertoires from subjects exposed to, actively infected with, or recovered from COVID-19 were included in the dataset. The repertoires were released in a freely available public database meant as a resource for research on the immune response to SARS-CoV-2. Where available, HLA class I and class II types were taken from metadata supplied by the sample provider and were not determined by assay-based typing. Nearly every sample came with metadata listing a de-identified subject ID, COVID-19 status, age in years and sex. Samples came from the ongoing ImmuneRACE study (first 160 participants) plus 1,254 subjects from 6 global collaborators.

Each collaborating institution followed its own protocols to collect whole blood in K2EDTA tubes. For TCRbeta analysis, collaborators shipped samples in one of three forms: frozen whole blood, isolated PBMCs, or DNA extracted from either of those sample types. TCRbeta CDR3 regions were amplified from genomic DNA using the immunoSEQ Assay, a bias-controlled multiplex PCR. Per the authors' processing: Within the assay, amplification of reference gene primers was used to estimate how many nucleated cells each sample contained. Sequence reads were collapsed and filtered to measure the absolute abundance of every unique TCRbeta CDR3 rearrangement. For each sample, productive Simpson clonality was calculated as the square root of Simpson's diversity index across productive rearrangements. TCRdb took over this immuneACCESS table, retaining in-frame rearrangements with V and J assigned. Such tables are incomplete; in checked studies, under half of the missing clones stem from an unresolved V gene, and the remainder is unexplained. The D gene and trimming were derived from the DNA, and the V and J assignments and clone size from that table. Recorded for this sample are around 250,000 clones; roughly 88% of them occurred a single time. The ten most abundant clones make up 2.5% to 3% of the sample.

V is pared back by 7 bases and J by 5 bases, with 16 bases lying between the germline termini. The CDR3 starts with the cysteine, ends with the phenylalanine, and has 14 residues. Here the CDR3 DNA is all that survives: 42 bases in frame from base 1. Looking up the germline V gene yields CDR1 MNHEY and CDR2 SVGAGI. Of note for this clone: The antigen it binds to is not known. No much larger clone is present one base from it, and per-base qualities are unavailable.

What the research found in general, with its limitations: The amount of clinical and demographic metadata varied by source and participant and was provided uncurated.

Sequences were obtained from peripheral blood. This TCR was sampled from a woman under 40 with active or convalescent COVID-19. Here the chain combines TRBV6-5 and TRBJ2-3, with TRBD2 perhaps the D gene, on 5 matching bases. The CDR3 region reads CASNLADGGDTQYF. The DNA sequence is given as TGTGCCAGCAATCTAGCCGACGGTGGAGATACGCAGTATTTT.